A single sample is the source of the 23 T cell receptor beta chains below, sequenced in a study of human T cells and chemical hapten exposure (dated by TCRdb to the early 2020s). This sample's time point label indicates: patch test 2, 6 weeks after DPC sensitization. The meaning of the sample's treatment or condition label: therapeutic diphenylcyclopropenone sensitization with weekly scalp DPC. Library construction relied on RACE. The sequencing machine was a NextSeq 500. TCRdb redid the processing of the public reads, applying fastp at Q25 and MiXCR, and retained in-frame beta chains. Under each unique CDR3 protein, matching rows form one entry showing the most common genes and DNA. In this sample the table shows tens of thousands of distinct CDR3 sequences, 10% of which occur a single time. Of the sample, 4% to 5.5% falls within the top ten clones. The starting material was whole blood, obtained in connection with sensitization to the hapten diphenylcyclopropenone (DPC). The receptors stem from a woman aged 50 to 60 with alopecia areata. Some clones in this sample may be carry-over from other donors' samples.

This clonotype was observed a few times. V usage is TRBV5-5 and J usage is TRBJ2-7, with 9 bases aligning to TRBD1. This CDR3 contains 13 residues. Per the germline V gene, CDR1 is SGHKS and CDR2 is YYEKEE (reference sequence). V shed 4 bases, J shed 4 bases, and the junction held 3 bases outside the gene matches. CDR3 sequence (DNA): TGTGCCAGCAGCCGGGACAGGGAGTACGAGCAGTACTTC. Translation gives CASSRDREYEQYF.

This clonotype was counted many times. V usage is TRBV7-2 and J usage is TRBJ2-4, with D perhaps matching TRBD1 or TRBD2 (5 bases each). Germline V gene data show CDR1 as SGHTA and CDR2 as FQGNSA. The CDR3 contains 15 residues. Trimming removed 5 bases at V and 5 bases at J, with 16 bases between. This chain's CDR3 is CASSGAGTEENIQYF. CDR3 coding DNA: TGTGCCAGCAGCGGCGCCGGGACGGAAGAAAACATTCAGTACTTC.

This clonotype was observed at least ten times. This chain joins TRBV7-8 and TRBJ2-3; 9 nucleotides match TRBD2. CDR1 is SGHVS, CDR2 FQNEAQ, per germline. After removal of 2 bases from V and 0 bases from J, the junction contained 6 bases not matched to a gene. CDR3 size: 17 residues. CDR3: CASSLFISGSSTDTQYF. The CDR3 nucleotides read TGTGCCAGCAGCTTATTCATTAGCGGGAGTAGCACAGATACGCAGTATTTT. Full variable domain (missing parts from reference TRBV7-8 and TRBJ2-3): GAGVSQSPRYKVAKRGQDVALRCDPISGHVSLFWYQQALGQGPEFLTYFQNEAQLDKSGLPSDRFFAERPEGSVSTLKIQRTQQEDSAVYLCASSLFISGSSTDTQYFGPGTRLTVL.

This clonotype came up a few times. The rearrangement joins TRBV2 to TRBJ2-7; the D gene is possibly TRBD1 (6 bases). The CDR3 has 14 residues. CDR1 and CDR2 from the germline V gene are SNHLY and FYNNEI. Trimming took off 6 bases at V and 6 bases at J, with 18 bases between the two ends. The CDR3 nucleotides are TGTGCCAGCAGGGCCAGGGGACACACCCTCGAGCAGTACTTC. This gives the protein CASRARGHTLEQYF.

There are many counts of this clonotype. This chain links TRBV20-1 with TRBJ2-1; 7 bases match TRBD2. The CDR3 covers 15 residues. The V and J ends lost 5 bases and 2 bases, in that order; junction bases with no gene match: 9. The germline CDR1 and CDR2 sequences are DFQATT and SNEGSKA (reference sequence). The CDR3 nucleotides are TGCAGTGCTGAACCCGGCCTAGCGGCCTACAATGAGCAGTTCTTC. Translating it yields CSAEPGLAAYNEQFF.

The table lists this clonotype with a few counts. The chain combines TRBV3-1 with TRBJ2-7; D possibly uses TRBD1 or TRBD2 (5 bases each). The germline gives CDR1 LGHDT, CDR2 YNNKEL (reference sequence). This CDR3 has 14 residues. Trimming stripped 3 bases from V and 2 bases from J, with 11 bases between. The CDR3 DNA reads as TGTGCCAGCAGCCATTCCGGGGCCCCCTACGAGCAGTACTTC. Translation: CASSHSGAPYEQYF.

Many counts were recorded for this clonotype. The chain joins TRBV5-6 to TRBJ1-4, with D tentatively TRBD1 (5 bases). This CDR3 spans 12 amino acids. Germline assignment: CDR1 SGHDT and CDR2 YYEEEE. Deletions cut 4 bases from V and 7 bases from J, with 8 bases between. The CDR3 reads CASSAGFEKLFF. CDR3 DNA sequence: TGTGCCAGCAGCGCAGGGTTTGAAAAACTGTTTTTT.

In its sample, this clonotype was seen a few times. This rearrangement joins TRBV9 to TRBJ2-5; D is ambiguous. Germline CDR1 is SGDLS and CDR2 is YYNGEE. This CDR3 is built from 14 residues. Trimming removed 1 base at V and 5 bases at J, with 12 bases between. The chain's CDR3 is CASSVSPIEETQYF. Here the CDR3 DNA reads TGTGCCAGCAGCGTATCCCCGATCGAGGAGACCCAGTACTTC.

This clonotype was observed many times. CDR3 sequence reads: CASSPSTGLTNEKLFF. The CDR3 DNA reads TGTGCCAGCAGCCCATCGACAGGGCTCACTAATGAAAAACTGTTTTTT. V and J are TRBV7-9 and TRBJ1-4; TRBD1 matches at 7 bases. CDR3 length: 16 residues. Germline CDR1 and CDR2: SEHNR and FQNEAQ (reference sequence). Trimming at V came to 5 bases and at J to 2 bases, leaving 8 bases not matched to a gene. Full variable domain (missing parts from reference TRBV7-9 and TRBJ1-4): DTGVSQNPRHKITKRGQNVTFRCDPISEHNRLYWYRQTLGQGPEFLTYFQNEAQLEKSRLLSDRFSAERPKGSFSTLEIQRTEQGDSAMYLCASSPSTGLTNEKLFFGSGTQLSVL.

The CDR3 reads CASSETGTEAFF. The DNA for the CDR3 is TGTGCCAGCAGCGAGACAGGGACTGAAGCTTTCTTT. The chain couples TRBV6-6 to TRBJ1-1; 7 bases are a match to TRBD1. The junction had 3 bases not matched to a gene; V was cut back by 6 bases and J by 5 bases. Germline CDR1 is MNHNY and CDR2 is SVGAGI (reference sequence). The CDR3 runs 12 residues.

This clonotype was recorded at least ten times. The chain links TRBV18 to TRBJ2-1; D not resolved. Trimming pared 6 bases from V and 4 bases from J, leaving 4 bases between. The CDR3 is 11 residues long. CDR1 is KGHSH and CDR2 is LQKENI in the germline V gene. CDR3 coding DNA: TGTGCCAGCTCGGAGTACAATGAGCAGTTCTTC. Residues: CASSEYNEQFF.

The sample holds many counts of this clonotype. J is TRBJ1-2 and V is TRBV18, with 8 bases fitting TRBD1. CDR3 length: 14 residues. The V gene end was trimmed by 0 bases and the J gene end by 6 bases; junction bases not matched to a gene: 3. Looked up from germline, CDR1 is KGHSH and CDR2 is LQKENI. The CDR3 DNA sequence: TGTGCCAGCTCACCACCGACAGGGGTGGATGGCTACACCTTC. Translating gives CASSPPTGVDGYTF.

This clonotype was observed a few times. The chain recombines TRBV28 with TRBJ2-1; D is unresolved. The V gene's germline CDR1 is MDHEN and CDR2 SYDVKM. The V end was cut by 6 bases, the J end by 7 bases, with 34 bases between. The CDR3 covers 20 residues. The CDR3 region has the DNA TGTGCCAGCAGCCCCCCGCTAGGTTACCGGACCCCGTTACAATGGAATGAGCAGTTCTTC. It is translated as CASSPPLGYRTPLQWNEQFF. The full variable domain, its missing parts supplied by reference TRBV28 and TRBJ2-1, is DVKVTQSSRYLVKRTGEKVFLECVQDMDHENMFWYRQDPGLGLRLIYFSYDVKMKEKGDIPEGYSVSREKKERFSLILESASTNQTSMYLCASSPPLGYRTPLQWNEQFFGPGTRLTVL.

The table lists this clonotype with many counts. This chain joins TRBV28 and TRBJ1-3, with no clear D. The CDR3 runs 14 residues. Germline V CDR1 and CDR2: MDHEN, SYDVKM. The germline V and J ends were trimmed by 3 bases and 2 bases, with 8 bases remaining between them. Written as DNA, the CDR3 is TGTGCCAGCAGTTTCGCGGAAGCTGGAAACACCATATATTTT. Amino acid sequence: CASSFAEAGNTIYF.

Ten or more counts support this clonotype. This chain joins TRBV2 and TRBJ1-5; D is ambiguous. Germline CDR1 reads SNHLY; CDR2 reads FYNNEI. Trimming cost V 8 bases and J 0 bases, with 8 bases left between them. This CDR3 is 13 amino acids long. The CDR3: CASSMNSNQPQHF. CDR3 in DNA: TGTGCCAGCTCGATGAATAGCAATCAGCCCCAGCATTTT.

This clonotype was detected many times. At one end the junction does not follow the germline gene, possibly because of a read error. The J gene is TRBJ2-5, the V gene TRBV28, with D hard to call. This CDR3 has 11 amino acids. CDR1 is MDHEN, CDR2 SYDVKM, per germline. The CDR3, as DNA: TGTGCCAGTAGGACCCGCGGACCGGTGAACTTC. Amino acid sequence: CASRTRGPVNF.

This clonotype was detected ten times or more. This rearrangement joins TRBV20-1 to TRBJ1-1; D not certain. V was shortened by 6 bases and J by 0 bases, with 11 bases between the two germline ends. The CDR3 totals 13 residues. The germline CDR1 and CDR2 sequences are DFQATT and SNEGSKA (reference sequence). In DNA form, the CDR3 reads TGCAGTGCCGAACAGCCCATGAACACTGAAGCTTTCTTT. Amino acid sequence: CSAEQPMNTEAFF.

The V and J genes are TRBV7-2 and TRBJ1-1; maybe TRBD1 (5 bases). Trimming left V 5 bases short and J 4 bases short, with 14 bases between. This CDR3 is built from 14 residues. Germline lookup yields CDR1 SGHTA and CDR2 FQGNSA. CDR3 in DNA: TGTGCCAGCAGCCAATTCCAGGGACTCACTGAAGCTTTCTTT. It is translated as CASSQFQGLTEAFF.

This clonotype has ten or more counts. The J gene is TRBJ1-5, the V gene TRBV24-1; D may be TRBD1 (6 bases). The V end lost 3 bases, the J end lost 6 bases, and 14 bases lay between the germline ends. CDR1 KGHDR and CDR2 SFDVKD come from the germline V gene. This CDR3 spans 15 amino acids. CDR3 region: CATSDLQGMGQPQHF. Written as DNA, the CDR3 is TGTGCCACCAGTGATCTACAGGGAATGGGTCAGCCCCAGCATTTT.

This clonotype turned up a few times. This chain joins TRBV28 and TRBJ2-1, with unresolved D. V shed 7 bases and J shed 6 bases, with 10 bases lying between them. From germline, CDR1 is MDHEN and CDR2 SYDVKM. The CDR3 length is 12 residues. CDR3 in DNA: TGTGCCAGCACCACTTTAACCAATGAGCAGTTCTTC. Translated: CASTTLTNEQFF.

This chain uses TRBV20-1 with TRBJ2-1; TRBD2 matches at 7 bases. The germline gives CDR1 DFQATT, CDR2 SNEGSKA (reference sequence). J was trimmed by 1 base and V by 3 bases; bases with no gene match: 12. This CDR3 region has 17 residues. The CDR3 here is CSASRISGGGSYNEQFF. CDR3 DNA sequence: TGCAGTGCTAGTCGCATTAGTGGCGGGGGTTCCTACAATGAGCAGTTCTTC.

This clonotype was seen a few times. The chain is built from TRBV6-2 or TRBV6-3 and TRBJ2-2, with TRBD1 identical over 9 bases. This CDR3 spans 17 amino acids. V lost 7 bases to trimming and J lost 7 bases; unmatched junction nucleotides: 16. Germline V gives CDR1 MNHEY, CDR2 SVGEGT. CDR3 coding DNA: TGTGCCAGCAAACCTGCCAGCCACAGGGGGCAGAACGGGGAGCTGTTTTTT. Translation: CASKPASHRGQNGELFF.

This clonotype showed up just a few times. This chain connects TRBV4-1 to TRBJ2-1; no clear D. V was cut by 0 bases and J by 6 bases, with 12 bases left in between. Germline V CDR1 and CDR2: MGHRA, YSYEKL. This CDR3 is 15 amino acids long. As DNA, the CDR3 is TGCGCCAGCAGCCAAGATGTATATGAGAGCAATGAGCAGTTCTTC. Residues: CASSQDVYESNEQFF.